The 7 T cell receptor beta chains in this list originate from one sample, sequenced in a study of T cell responses to AZD1222 COVID-19 vaccine. This table comes from immunoSEQ multiplex PCR, and its TCRdb copy is limited to in-frame clones, with some not included. The sample lists around 190,000 clones, approximately 93% occurring once. The source material was peripheral blood, sampled 28 days after the second AZD1222 dose. The source of these receptors is an adult who received the AZD1222 COVID-19 vaccine.

This clone was picked up a small number of times. J is TRBJ2-1 and V is TRBV4-2; 10 bases agree with TRBD2. Per the germline V gene, CDR1 is LGHNA and CDR2 is YNFKEQ. The CDR3 contains 16 residues. Trimming cost V 1 base and J 6 bases; bases outside gene matches: 6. CDR3 nucleotides: TGTGCCAGCAGCCAAGTGTCCCAGCGGGGGGGCAATGAGCAGTTCTTC. Protein: CASSQVSQRGGNEQFF.

The chain uses TRBV5-1 and TRBJ2-3; D uncertain. Germline V gene lookup returns CDR1 SGHRS and CDR2 YFSETQ. The V end lost 1 base, the J end lost 2 bases, and 11 bases lay between the germline ends. The CDR3 extends over 15 amino acids. The CDR3 bases are TGCGCCAGCAGCTTGCACGCTCTCAACACAGATACGCAGTATTTT. The encoded protein is CASSLHALNTDTQYF.

The V call is TRBV29-1, the J call TRBJ2-5; TRBD1 aligns across 7 bases. The CDR3 is made up of 12 amino acids. Germline V CDR1 and CDR2: SQVTM, ANQGSEA. Trimming at V came to 7 bases and at J to 1 base, leaving 3 bases not matched to a gene. CDR3 sequence: CSGGQPQETQYF. CDR3 bases: TGCAGCGGGGGACAGCCCCAAGAGACCCAGTACTTC.

The V gene is TRBV7-3, the J gene TRBJ1-1; D possibly corresponds to TRBD1 (5 bases). The V gene's germline CDR1 is SGHTA and CDR2 FQGTGA. The CDR3 contains 13 residues. The V and J ends lost 5 bases and 1 base respectively, with 8 bases between them. The CDR3, as DNA: TGTGCCAGCAGCACCCAGGGGAACACTGAAGCTTTCTTT. It is translated as CASSTQGNTEAFF.

The chain has TRBV5-1 and TRBJ2-1; 11 nucleotides agree with TRBD2. The V gene end was trimmed by 0 bases and the J gene end by 6 bases; junction bases not matched to a gene: 5. In germline, CDR1 is SGHRS, CDR2 YFSETQ. This CDR3 has 16 amino acids. CDR3 protein: CASSLAGTSGFNEQFF. DNA of the CDR3: TGCGCCAGCAGCTTGGCTGGGACTAGCGGATTCAATGAGCAGTTCTTC.

This sequence joins TRBV7-9 and TRBJ1-6, with D unresolved. Germline values: CDR1 SEHNR, CDR2 FQNEAQ (reference sequence). CDR3 length equals 13 residues. Trimming pared 5 bases from V and 8 bases from J, leaving 10 bases between. The DNA for the CDR3 is TGTGCCAGCAGCCCTTTCGGGGATTCACCCCTCCACTTT. Residues: CASSPFGDSPLHF.

With respect to this clone: This sample also contains other DNA sequences that code for the same CDR3. This rearrangement joins TRBV2 to TRBJ2-2; 10 bases line up with TRBD2. V gave up 4 bases and J gave up 4 bases; unmatched junction bases: 3. CDR1 and CDR2 from the germline V gene are SNHLY and FYNNEI. The CDR3 covers 15 residues. Here the CDR3 DNA reads TGTGCCAGCAGTGGCCTAGCGGGGGCCACCGGGGAGCTGTTTTTT. Translating it yields CASSGLAGATGELFF.